The entry that follows covers one T cell receptor (beta chain) sequence. What it recognizes is unknown. The data were obtained in a study of beta chain features in type 1 diabetes. There are 17 residues in the CDR3. Germline trimming cut 1 base from V and 0 bases from J; bases unmatched to any gene: 5. Germline V gene lookup returns CDR1 MGHRA and CDR2 YSYEKL. Expressed TCRB transcripts were sequenced because the isolated RNA had all been reverse transcribed beforehand. Using immunoSEQ multiplex PCR, the repertoire was profiled, and TCRdb retains in-frame clones only, with some absent. Of under 250,000 clones listed, 14% are singletons. Study-level results: Type 1 diabetes patients had moderately but significantly shorter TCRB CDR3s in all four CD4+ subsets. There was a possibility that cDNA sequencing over-represented cells with high TCR expression. Patients' naive, central memory and regulatory TCRB repertoires appeared more alike than those of healthy donors.

This sequence originates from a man between 25 and 39 years old with type 1 diabetes. The sample comprised naive CD4+ T cells from blood. The chain carries TRBV4-1 and TRBJ2-2, with 7 bases matching TRBD1. The CDR3 nucleotides are TGCGCCAGCAGCCAAGCGATAGGGGGCGCGAACACCGGGGAGCTGTTTTTT. It codes for CASSQAIGGANTGELFF.